This T cell receptor beta chain comes out of a study of shared clonotypes between healthy human individuals. Terminally differentiated effector memory CD45RA+ cells were left out of the naive CD8 fraction, which was CD45RO-negative and positively selected for CCR7. Clones were sequenced by immunoSEQ multiplex PCR, and TCRdb holds only the in-frame ones, with some missing. The sample includes some 600,000 clones, 95% to 97% of them seen just once. Study-wide findings and caveats: All-four-donor shared clonotypes had higher generation probabilities than non-shared clonotypes did.

CDR1 MDHEN and CDR2 SYDVKM come from the germline V gene. Trimming stripped 5 bases from V and 0 bases from J, with 10 bases between. This CDR3 spans 14 amino acids. A remark on this clone: Antigen specificity is unknown.

Sample: naive CD8+ T cells sorted from blood. The clonotype was recovered from a woman younger than 45 in good health. J is TRBJ1-2 and V is TRBV28, with no clear D. CDR3 sequence reads: CASSPRRPNYGYTF. In DNA, the CDR3 is TGTGCCAGCAGTCCCCGACGGCCTAACTATGGCTACACCTTC.